This TCR beta chain comes out of a study of T cells in Graves' hyperthyroidism and ophthalmopathy. Overall study: Upon initial diagnosis and before any treatment, peripheral blood was collected.

In this sample, this clonotype turned up many times. CDR3 length: 12 residues. V lost 5 bases and J 8 bases, leaving 9 bases between the germline ends. CDR1 and CDR2 (germline): SGHAT, FQNNGV. RNA transcripts were the template for amplifying TCR beta CDR3 regions. The TCR CDR3 was amplified in a first-round RT-PCR using the HTBI primer set. Using its own MiXCR run on the multiplex PCR reads, TCRdb lists one record per CDR3 protein. This repertoire shows roughly 640,000 distinct CDR3 sequences, about a sixth found once; its top ten account for about 3.5%. The sequencing sample was made of blood. V is TRBV11-2 and J is TRBJ1-4; D unresolved. This sequence was found in a woman in her thirties or forties with Graves' ophthalmopathy. CDR3 loop: CASSPLGEKLFF. CDR3 sequence (DNA): TGTGCCAGCAGCCCCCTCGGGGAAAAACTGTTTTTT.